This T cell receptor beta chain was recorded in a study of cytomegalovirus exposure and HLA in healthy donors. PCR involved 60 Vbeta and 13 Jbeta primers. Clones were sequenced by immunoSEQ multiplex PCR, and TCRdb holds only the in-frame ones, with some missing. Among 75,000 to 90,000 clones listed, 55% to 70% were seen once. Comment on this clone: Its antigen remains unknown.

Study outcomes and limitations: Published work reported that the classifier diagnosed cytomegalovirus status with high specificity and sensitivity.

This CDR3 contains 13 residues. The germline V and J ends were trimmed by 3 bases and 6 bases, with 12 bases remaining between them. Germline V gene data show CDR1 as LNHDA and CDR2 as SQIVND (reference sequence). This TCR was recovered from a woman aged 40 to 50 in good health and CMV-seropositive. The gene calls are TRBV19 and TRBJ2-7, with D perhaps TRBD1 (6 bases). Material: PBMCs. The CDR3 loop is CASSIGQSPEQYF. In DNA, the CDR3 is TGTGCCAGTAGTATCGGACAGTCCCCCGAGCAGTACTTC.